These 9 T cell receptor beta chains were all obtained from the same sample, sequenced in a study of shared clonotypes between healthy human individuals. Using immunoSEQ multiplex PCR, the repertoire was profiled, and TCRdb retains in-frame clones only, with some absent. Altogether about 330,000 clones are present, roughly 87% being singletons, with the ten largest covering around 15%. What was sequenced was memory CD8+ T cells sorted from blood. Subset of the sample: CD45RO+ cells pooled with CCR7-negative TemRA cells. Source of these receptors: a young man in good health.

The V gene is TRBV15, the J gene TRBJ1-1, with D perhaps TRBD1 (5 bases). Trimming left V 3 bases short and J 1 base short, with 15 bases between. This CDR3 region has 16 residues. Germline V gene data show CDR1 as LNHNV and CDR2 as YYDKDF (reference sequence). The CDR3 DNA sequence: TGTGCCACCAGCAGCCCAGGACACGGGGGGAACACTGAAGCTTTCTTT. Its protein is CATSSPGHGGNTEAFF.

This clone showed up just once. This chain connects TRBV6-5 to TRBJ1-2, with D hard to call. CDR1 is MNHEY, CDR2 SVGAGI, per germline. Trimming took 0 bases from V and 6 from J, leaving 14 bases between them. CDR3 length: 15 residues. Here the CDR3 reads CASSYSRDLGNGYTF. The CDR3, as DNA: TGTGCCAGCAGTTACTCGCGGGATCTCGGTAATGGCTACACCTTC.

This rearrangement joins TRBV25-1 to TRBJ2-1; no reliable D call. The CDR3 extends over 13 amino acids. The ends were cut back, 0 bases at V and 5 bases at J, with 5 bases in the middle. Germline values: CDR1 MGHDK, CDR2 SYGVNS. The CDR3 reads CASSEYLDNEQFF. In DNA form, the CDR3 reads TGTGCCAGCAGTGAATATTTAGACAATGAGCAGTTCTTC.

The rearrangement links TRBV4-3 to TRBJ2-5; maybe TRBD2 (6 bases). V lost 1 base and J lost 1, with 10 bases in between. Germline CDR1 LGHNA, CDR2 YSLEER. The CDR3 sequence is 15 residues long. The chain's CDR3 is CASSQVRTTQETQYF. The CDR3 DNA sequence: TGCGCCAGCAGCCAAGTCCGGACTACCCAAGAGACCCAGTACTTC.

The rearrangement joins TRBV30 to TRBJ1-1; D ambiguous. This CDR3 has 14 residues. V was trimmed by 4 bases and J by 5 bases, leaving 17 bases between them. Germline CDR1 and CDR2: GTSNPN and SVGIG (reference sequence). The CDR3, as DNA: TGTGCCTGGATAACCACTGGGCAGTTAACTGAAGCTTTCTTT. This sequence encodes CAWITTGQLTEAFF.

The table lists this clone with a few counts. This CDR3 reads CASSLAGPKNIQYF. The CDR3, as DNA: TGTGCCAGCAGTTTAGCGGGACCCAAAAACATTCAGTACTTC. This chain connects TRBV28 to TRBJ2-4; D possibly corresponds to TRBD2 (6 bases). Germline values: CDR1 MDHEN, CDR2 SYDVKM. V was trimmed by 2 bases and J by 2 bases, leaving 7 bases between them. This CDR3 has 14 residues.

J is TRBJ2-7 and V is TRBV27, with TRBD1 matching over 9 bases. The CDR3 is 16 amino acids. J was trimmed by 3 bases and V by 4 bases; bases with no gene match: 10. Germline CDR1 MNHEY, CDR2 SMNVEV (reference sequence). DNA of the CDR3: TGTGCCAGCAGTTACTCGACAGGGGGGATAAGCTACGAGCAGTACTTC. Translating gives CASSYSTGGISYEQYF.

V gene TRBV28 combines with J gene TRBJ2-7; unclear D gene. The CDR3 consists of 15 residues. Trimming took off 3 bases at V and 2 bases at J, with 14 bases between the two ends. Germline V gene sequence: CDR1 MDHEN, CDR2 SYDVKM. The CDR3 is CASSFPGFPTYEQYF. The CDR3 DNA sequence: TGTGCCAGCAGTTTCCCGGGCTTTCCCACCTACGAGCAGTACTTC.

The rearrangement uses TRBV9 and TRBJ2-1; D is unclear. Looked up from germline, CDR1 is SGDLS and CDR2 is YYNGEE. The CDR3 is made up of 12 amino acids. V was shortened by 3 bases and J by 3 bases, with 4 bases between the two germline ends. This CDR3 is CASSGIYNEQFF. In DNA, the CDR3 is TGTGCCAGCAGCGGGATCTACAATGAGCAGTTCTTC.